This T cell receptor beta chain was recorded in a study of T cell responses to AZD1222 COVID-19 vaccine. Study-wide results and caveats: Close to half of all spike-specific TCRs reportedly target regions of the variants that are unmutated. Baseline testing showed seropositivity in only 6 or 7 AZD1222 recipients. Spike was spanned by vaccine-associated CD4 TCRs, which were dominant at 160-218 and 743-854. Donors, mostly white British, included more females; clonal diversity was possibly underestimated.

Sequenced by immunoSEQ multiplex PCR; TCRdb stores in-frame clones only, minus some. The table lists about 86,000 clones, roughly 89% of them singletons. Of note for this clone: Its antigen is undetermined.

Germline V gives CDR1 LGHNA, CDR2 YSLEER. CDR3 size: 15 residues. The V segment lost 4 bases and the J segment 7 bases; nucleotides outside the gene matches: 11. This TCR came from an adult in good health. Sequenced material: peripheral blood, taken on day 0 of AZD1222 vaccination. The chain carries TRBV4-3 and TRBJ1-1; 8 bases are shared with TRBD1. The CDR3 region is CASSPPPGTGGEAFF. In DNA form, the CDR3 reads TGCGCCAGCAGCCCCCCTCCTGGGACAGGAGGTGAAGCTTTCTTT.